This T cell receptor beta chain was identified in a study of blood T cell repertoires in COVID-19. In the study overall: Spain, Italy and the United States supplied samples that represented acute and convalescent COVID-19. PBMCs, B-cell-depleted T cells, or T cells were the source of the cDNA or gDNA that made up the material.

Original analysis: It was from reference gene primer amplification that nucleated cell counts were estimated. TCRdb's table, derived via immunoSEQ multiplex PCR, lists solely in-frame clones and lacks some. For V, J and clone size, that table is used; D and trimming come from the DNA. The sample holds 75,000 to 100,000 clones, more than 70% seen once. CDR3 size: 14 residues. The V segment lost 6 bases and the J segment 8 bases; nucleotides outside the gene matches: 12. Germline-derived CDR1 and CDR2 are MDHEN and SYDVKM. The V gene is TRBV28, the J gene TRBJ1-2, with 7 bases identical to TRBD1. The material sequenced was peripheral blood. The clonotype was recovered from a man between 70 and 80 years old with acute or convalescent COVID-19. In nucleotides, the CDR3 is TGTGCCAGCAGCCCTTTACAGGGGCTGGCGGGCTACACCTTC. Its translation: CASSPLQGLAGYTF.